Each of the 10 T cell receptor beta chains below was sequenced from the same sample in a study of T cells in Graves' hyperthyroidism and ophthalmopathy. Amplified TCR beta CDR3 regions derived from RNA transcripts. In the first-round RT-PCR of the TCR CDR3, the HTBI primer set was used. TCRdb processed the multiplex PCR reads anew with MiXCR; each CDR3 protein has one entry. Here the sample spans roughly 300,000 distinct CDR3 sequences, approximately 22% being singletons. The sample comprised blood. Every receptor here comes from a woman between 45 and 60 years old with Graves' hyperthyroidism.

This clonotype was seen repeatedly, ten times or more. The chain combines TRBV30 with TRBJ1-1; no definite D call. CDR3 length equals 12 residues. The V gene's germline CDR1 is GTSNPN and CDR2 SVGIG (reference sequence). The CDR3 reads CALRPWDTEAFF. The CDR3 DNA is TGTGCTCTAAGGCCCTGGGACACTGAAGCTTTCTTT.

This clonotype turned up a few times. V is TRBV5-1 and J is TRBJ2-7; 7 positions match TRBD2. CDR1 and CDR2 (germline): SGHRS, YFSETQ. Trimming at V came to 1 base and at J to 3 bases, leaving 4 bases not matched to a gene. The CDR3 loop spans 14 amino acids. The CDR3 protein is CASSLRTSDYEQYF. The DNA of the CDR3 is TGCGCCAGCAGCTTGCGCACTAGCGACTACGAGCAGTACTTC.

This clonotype has more than one count but fewer than ten. This chain links TRBV6-1 with TRBJ2-1; 8 nucleotides align to TRBD2. The CDR3 runs to 14 residues. V lost 7 bases, J lost 7 bases, and 9 bases stayed unmatched. The V gene's germline CDR1 is MNHNS and CDR2 SASEGT. CDR3 residues: CASKLGLAVNEQFF. The CDR3 nucleotides are TGTGCCAGCAAACTAGGACTAGCTGTGAATGAGCAGTTCTTC.

This clonotype has more than one count but fewer than ten. The chain couples TRBV7-9 to TRBJ1-1, with TRBD1 matching 10 bases. This CDR3 spans 16 amino acids. After removal of 1 base from V and 4 bases from J, the junction contained 6 bases not matched to a gene. Germline assignment: CDR1 SEHNR and CDR2 FQNEAQ (reference sequence). This chain's CDR3 is CASSLGDRGRGTEAFF. The CDR3 DNA is TGTGCCAGCAGCTTAGGGGACAGGGGTAGGGGCACTGAAGCTTTCTTT.

This clonotype was recorded many times. The rearrangement uses TRBV5-1 and TRBJ1-2, with 10 bases aligning to TRBD1. CDR1 is SGHRS and CDR2 is YFSETQ in the germline V gene. CDR3 length: 13 residues. J gave up 8 bases and V 5 bases, and 6 bases lay outside the gene matches. CDR3: CASSQDRGRGYTF. The CDR3 DNA follows: TGCGCCAGCAGTCAGGACAGGGGGAGAGGCTACACCTTC.

This clonotype has ten or more counts. The chain has TRBV30 and TRBJ2-1; 16 bases are a match to TRBD2. The V and J ends lost 3 bases and 8 bases, in that order; junction bases with no gene match: 13. The CDR3 has 18 residues. Per the germline V gene, CDR1 is GTSNPN and CDR2 is SVGIG (reference sequence). CDR3: CAWSGPGTSGRAVHEQFF. The CDR3 nucleotides read TGTGCCTGGAGCGGACCAGGGACTAGCGGGAGGGCTGTCCATGAGCAGTTCTTC.

This clonotype was seen ten or more times. The J gene is TRBJ1-1, the V gene TRBV5-6; D remains unclear. The germline V gene has CDR1 SGHDT and CDR2 YYEEEE. Trimming removed 1 base from V and 8 bases from J, with 9 bases in between. The CDR3 contains 12 residues. CDR3 region: CASSLIKGEAFF. The CDR3 region has the DNA TGTGCCAGCAGCTTGATCAAGGGCGAAGCTTTCTTT.

This clonotype was seen only a few times. This rearrangement joins TRBV11-3 to TRBJ1-1; weak D call: TRBD1 (6 bases). CDR1 SGHNT and CDR2 YENEEA come from the germline V gene. The CDR3 runs to 16 residues. V gave up 0 bases and J gave up 2 bases, with 13 bases separating them. The CDR3 DNA reads TGTGCCAGCAGCTTAGATGCCCAGGGGCTCAACACTGAAGCTTTCTTT. Its translation: CASSLDAQGLNTEAFF.

This clonotype appeared many times. The CDR3 sequence is CSVGGRGGYTF. The CDR3 nucleotides read TGCAGCGTTGGAGGGCGGGGAGGCTACACCTTC. The V and J genes are TRBV29-1 and TRBJ1-2; D gene ambiguous. Germline CDR1 is SQVTM and CDR2 is ANQGSEA. V lost 4 bases and J lost 8, with 11 bases in between. This CDR3 contains 11 residues.

This clonotype was picked up many times. The chain combines TRBV18 with TRBJ2-1; 8 bases fit TRBD1. The V segment lost 0 bases and the J segment 8 bases; nucleotides outside the gene matches: 12. The CDR3 sequence is 17 residues long. The germline CDR1 and CDR2 sequences are KGHSH and LQKENI. CDR3 nucleotides: TGTGCCAGCTCACCACCGGCCAGGGGGCTTGGTGCCGATGAGCAGTTCTTC. Its protein is CASSPPARGLGADEQFF.